The 30 T cell receptor beta chains presented below share a single source sample, sequenced in a study of blood T cell repertoires in COVID-19. Libraries were prepared by immunoSEQ multiplex PCR; TCRdb keeps only in-frame clonotypes and omits some of them. The repertoire holds 120,000 to 150,000 clones, with roughly four fifths as singletons. The sequenced sample was peripheral blood. The receptor set was obtained from a human donor in a cohort sampled during active COVID-19.

The CDR3 loop reads CASSLGQTTNYGYTF. DNA for the CDR3: TGTGCCAGCAGCTTGGGACAGACCACTAACTATGGCTACACCTTC. This rearrangement joins TRBV5-4 to TRBJ1-2, with TRBD1 as a possible D gene (5 bases). CDR3 length: 15 residues. Trimming cost V 0 bases and J 0 bases, with 9 bases left between them. Germline assignment: CDR1 SGHNT and CDR2 YYREEE (reference sequence).

The chain recombines TRBV30 with TRBJ2-1; TRBD1 agrees at 9 bases. J lost 7 bases, V lost 2 bases, and 21 bases had no gene match. In germline, CDR1 is GTSNPN, CDR2 SVGIG (reference sequence). The length of the CDR3 is 19 residues. The chain's CDR3 is CAWSHPPPAGQGGLNEQFF. The CDR3 bases are TGTGCCTGGAGTCACCCGCCCCCCGCGGGACAGGGAGGATTGAATGAGCAGTTCTTC.

This chain joins TRBV7-3 and TRBJ2-2, with 7 bases identical to TRBD1. The ends lost 5 bases at V and 6 bases at J; junction bases unmatched: 6. CDR1 is SGHTA and CDR2 is FQGTGA in the germline V gene. This CDR3 contains 14 residues. CDR3 sequence reads: CASSPQGVAGELFF. The DNA for the CDR3 is TGTGCCAGCAGCCCCCAGGGGGTGGCCGGGGAGCTGTTTTTT.

The chain couples TRBV4-1 to TRBJ1-3; 8 bases map to TRBD1. The germline gives CDR1 MGHRA, CDR2 YSYEKL. V was pared by 4 bases and J by 1 base, with 9 bases of the junction left unmatched. This CDR3 region has 17 residues. CDR3 in DNA: TGCGCCAGCAGCCCCTCGACAGGGGTAAGATCTGGAAACACCATATATTTT. As protein: CASSPSTGVRSGNTIYF.

The sample holds a few counts of this clone. The chain links TRBV23-1 to TRBJ1-3, with 8 nucleotides matching TRBD1. TRBV23-1 is annotated as an ORF whose role is uncertain. This CDR3 is built from 16 residues. J was trimmed by 0 bases and V by 4 bases; bases with no gene match: 5. The CDR3 sequence: CASSPGGSFSGNTIYF. The DNA of the CDR3 is TGCGCCAGCAGTCCAGGGGGCTCTTTCTCTGGAAACACCATATATTTT.

The rearrangement uses TRBV5-1 and TRBJ2-7; D is possibly TRBD1 (5 bases). Germline V gene lookup returns CDR1 SGHRS and CDR2 YFSETQ. V was trimmed by 4 bases and J by 0 bases, leaving 11 bases between them. CDR3 length: 14 residues. DNA for the CDR3: TGCGCCAGCAGCCTGCAGGGATACTCCTACGAGCAGTACTTC. Protein product: CASSLQGYSYEQYF. Based on the CDR3 plus reference TRBV5-1 and TRBJ2-7, the full variable domain is KAGVTQTPRYLIKTRGQQVTLSCSPISGHRSVSWYQQTPGQGLQFLFEYFSETQRNKGNFPGRFSGRQFSNSRSEMNVSTLELGDSALYLCASSLQGYSYEQYFGPGTRLTVT.

This clone was recorded a few times. This chain joins TRBV4-2 and TRBJ2-2; TRBD2 agrees at 7 bases. This CDR3 contains 16 residues. Germline CDR1 is LGHNA and CDR2 is YNFKEQ. With V trimmed by 1 base and J by 3 bases, 5 bases remained unmatched. CDR3 nucleotides: TGTGCCAGCAGCCAAGCCGCGGGGGTTTACACCGGGGAGCTGTTTTTT. Translating gives CASSQAAGVYTGELFF.

V usage is TRBV9 and J usage is TRBJ2-5; 7 bases fit TRBD2. In germline, CDR1 is SGDLS, CDR2 YYNGEE. This CDR3 contains 15 residues. With 3 bases clipped from V and 3 bases from J, the junction kept 8 bases outside the gene matches. The CDR3 loop is CASSAAGGGEETQYF. CDR3 bases: TGTGCCAGCAGCGCCGCTGGCGGGGGAGAAGAGACCCAGTACTTC.

J is TRBJ1-6 and V is TRBV7-2; D not certain. V was shortened by 7 bases and J by 7 bases, with 11 bases between the two germline ends. This CDR3 is built from 13 residues. The germline V gene has CDR1 SGHTA and CDR2 FQGNSA. Written as DNA, the CDR3 is TGTGCCAGCAACTCATTGGTGAATTCACCCCTCCACTTT. This codes for CASNSLVNSPLHF. Drawing the rest from reference TRBV7-2 and TRBJ1-6, the complete variable domain is GAGVSQSPSNKVTEKGKDVELRCDPISGHTALYWYRQSLGQGLEFLIYFQGNSAPDKSGLPSDRFSAERTGGSVSTLTIQRTQQEDSAVYLCASNSLVNSPLHFGNGTRLTVT.

The chain combines TRBV24-1 with TRBJ2-3; TRBD2 matches 9 bases. From germline, CDR1 is KGHDR and CDR2 SFDVKD. Trimming took 4 bases from V and 5 from J; bases not matched to a gene: 6. There are 15 residues in the CDR3. The CDR3 spells CATSDPGRGGDTQYF. The CDR3 DNA sequence: TGTGCCACCAGTGACCCAGGGCGGGGGGGAGATACGCAGTATTTT.

This rearrangement joins TRBV7-2 to TRBJ2-3; perhaps TRBD1 as D (6 bases). This CDR3 has 15 residues. Germline CDR1 SGHTA, CDR2 FQGNSA. Trimming took off 3 bases at V and 2 bases at J, with 12 bases between the two ends. CDR3 amino acids: CASSLGAGATDTQYF. CDR3 coding DNA: TGTGCCAGCAGCTTGGGAGCAGGGGCCACAGATACGCAGTATTTT.

This rearrangement joins TRBV9 to TRBJ1-2, with D unclear. The CDR3 runs to 16 residues. CDR1 is SGDLS, CDR2 YYNGEE, per germline. V lost 0 bases and J 0 bases, leaving 12 bases between the germline ends. CDR3 protein: CASSVDPRSANYGYTF. The DNA of the CDR3 is TGTGCCAGCAGCGTAGATCCCCGCTCAGCTAACTATGGCTACACCTTC. The entire variable domain, with the rest obtained from reference TRBV9 and TRBJ1-2, is as follows: DSGVTQTPKHLITATGQRVTLRCSPRSGDLSVYWYQQSLDQGLQFLIQYYNGEERAKGNILERFSAQQFPDLHSELNLSSLELGDSALYFCASSVDPRSANYGYTFGSGTRLTVV.

V is TRBV5-1 and J is TRBJ2-3; 12 bases map to TRBD2. Looked up from germline, CDR1 is SGHRS and CDR2 is YFSETQ. The CDR3 is 17 residues long. With V trimmed by 4 bases and J by 2 bases, 8 bases remained unmatched. The CDR3 sequence: CASSLAGLAGPTDTQYF. In DNA form, the CDR3 reads TGCGCCAGCAGCCTGGCAGGACTAGCGGGACCCACAGATACGCAGTATTTT.

The chain couples TRBV19 to TRBJ2-2, with D maybe TRBD1 (6 bases). The CDR3 is 14 residues long. Germline-derived CDR1 and CDR2 are LNHDA and SQIVND (reference sequence). V lost 8 bases to trimming and J lost 5 bases, with 15 bases between them. The CDR3 sequence: CASRSQGETGELFF. CDR3 nucleotides: TGTGCCAGTCGCTCACAGGGAGAGACCGGGGAGCTGTTTTTT.

The V call is TRBV27, the J call TRBJ2-5, with 12 bases lining up with TRBD1. This CDR3 spans 15 amino acids. J lost 5 bases, V lost 5 bases, and 6 bases had no gene match. CDR1 MNHEY and CDR2 SMNVEV come from the germline V gene (reference sequence). CDR3 sequence: CASSGDRGRGETQYF. The DNA of the CDR3 is TGTGCCAGCAGTGGGGACAGGGGGCGTGGGGAGACCCAGTACTTC.

The chain joins TRBV7-2 to TRBJ2-3; 7 bases are shared with TRBD1. The CDR3 totals 14 residues. Per germline, CDR1 SGHTA and CDR2 FQGNSA. V shed 6 bases and J 2 bases; nucleotides not matched to a gene: 5. DNA for the CDR3: TGTGCCAGCAGGCCGGGACAGATCACAGATACGCAGTATTTT. Translated: CASRPGQITDTQYF.

The chain combines TRBV9 with TRBJ1-4, with unresolved D. V lost 0 bases and J lost 8, with 11 bases in between. Germline V gives CDR1 SGDLS, CDR2 YYNGEE. The CDR3 consists of 14 residues. CDR3 nucleotides: TGTGCCAGCAGCGTAGACGGGGTACCCGAAAAACTGTTTTTT. Its translation: CASSVDGVPEKLFF.

This rearrangement joins TRBV4-3 to TRBJ2-5, with D possibly being TRBD2 (5 bases). V lost 0 bases, J lost 0 bases, and 8 bases lay in between. Germline V lookup: CDR1 LGHNA, CDR2 YSLEER. The CDR3 runs 15 residues. The CDR3: CASSQDRGYQETQYF. In DNA form, the CDR3 reads TGCGCCAGCAGCCAAGATCGGGGATACCAAGAGACCCAGTACTTC.

This clone has just a few counts. The gene calls are TRBV10-3 and TRBJ1-2; D may be TRBD1 (5 bases). The CDR3 is 15 amino acids. Germline V lookup: CDR1 ENHRY, CDR2 SYGVKD. The germline V and J ends were trimmed by 8 bases and 8 bases, with 24 bases remaining between them. The CDR3 reads CAIRPLTGGVLGYTF. CDR3 sequence (DNA): TGTGCCATCCGTCCTCTCACGGGGGGGGTACTAGGCTACACCTTC.

The V gene is TRBV7-2, the J gene TRBJ2-5, with 8 bases lining up with TRBD1. The CDR3 totals 13 residues. V trimming: 4 bases; J trimming: 4 bases; junction bases outside the gene matches: 2. Germline-derived CDR1 and CDR2 are SGHTA and FQGNSA. CDR3 DNA sequence: TGTGCCAGCAGCTCCAGGGGGCGAGAGACCCAGTACTTC. Translated: CASSSRGRETQYF.

The rearrangement uses TRBV20-1 and TRBJ2-5, with D hard to call. V was trimmed by 6 bases and J by 2 bases, leaving 7 bases between them. CDR1 and CDR2 from the germline V gene are DFQATT and SNEGSKA (reference sequence). The CDR3 has 11 residues. The CDR3 nucleotides are TGCAGTGCATCGTTACAAGAGACCCAGTACTTC. Translating gives CSASLQETQYF.

This clone was observed a few times. The rearrangement joins TRBV19 to TRBJ2-3; 13 bases agree with TRBD2. Trimming removed 4 bases from V and 3 bases from J; junction bases left unmatched: 10. The CDR3 runs 18 residues. Germline V gene data show CDR1 as LNHDA and CDR2 as SQIVND (reference sequence). The CDR3 loop is CASSKGLAGIFGTDTQYF. The CDR3 region has the DNA TGTGCCAGTAGTAAGGGACTAGCGGGGATTTTTGGGACAGATACGCAGTATTTT. The full variable domain, rest sourced from reference TRBV19 and TRBJ2-3, is DGGITQSPKYLFRKEGQNVTLSCEQNLNHDAMYWYRQDPGQGLRLIYYSQIVNDFQKGDIAEGYSVSREKKESFPLTVTSAQKNPTAFYLCASSKGLAGIFGTDTQYFGPGTRLTVL.

The chain uses TRBV28 and TRBJ2-3; D unresolved. V gave up 2 bases and J gave up 6 bases, with 9 bases separating them. This CDR3 is 13 amino acids long. CDR1 and CDR2 from the germline V gene are MDHEN and SYDVKM. The DNA for the CDR3 is TGTGCCAGCAGTTTAACCGCTCGGGATACGCAGTATTTT. Protein: CASSLTARDTQYF.

This chain links TRBV29-1 with TRBJ2-7; 7 nucleotides align to TRBD1. With V trimmed by 7 bases and J by 1 base, 4 bases remained unmatched. This CDR3 comprises 12 residues. In germline, CDR1 is SQVTM, CDR2 ANQGSEA. The CDR3 DNA reads TGCAGCGCGAACAGGGGTTCCTACGAGCAGTACTTC. It translates to CSANRGSYEQYF.

J is TRBJ2-1 and V is TRBV10-3, with a tentative D call TRBD1 (6 bases). V was cut by 2 bases and J by 13 bases, with 12 bases left in between. The CDR3 length is 12 residues. Per germline, CDR1 ENHRY and CDR2 SYGVKD. CDR3 residues: CAISEGQDSQFF. Written as DNA, the CDR3 is TGTGCCATCAGTGAGGGGCAGGACAGTCAGTTCTTC.

V and J are TRBV10-3 and TRBJ2-5; 7 bases map to TRBD2. CDR3 length equals 16 residues. CDR1 and CDR2 (germline): ENHRY, SYGVKD. V was clipped by 0 bases and J by 5 bases; unmatched bases: 9. The CDR3 DNA reads TGTGCCATCAGTGAGTCCGCAGGACTAGGCACGGAGACCCAGTACTTC. Translating it yields CAISESAGLGTETQYF.

The genes are TRBV30 and TRBJ1-1, with TRBD1 as a possible D gene (5 bases). Trimming cost V 4 bases and J 4 bases, with 13 bases left between them. The CDR3 is made up of 13 amino acids. Germline CDR1 and CDR2: GTSNPN and SVGIG (reference sequence). In DNA, the CDR3 is TGTGCCTGGAATGAGGCGGGGCTCACTGAAGCTTTCTTT. It is translated as CAWNEAGLTEAFF.

V and J are TRBV27 and TRBJ2-5; weak D call: TRBD1 (5 bases). Trimming stripped 5 bases from V and 2 bases from J, with 15 bases between. The CDR3 is 15 amino acids. Germline V lookup: CDR1 MNHEY, CDR2 SMNVEV (reference sequence). In nucleotides, the CDR3 is TGTGCCAGCAGTACCTTGACAGCCCTTCAAGAGACCCAGTACTTC. Translating it yields CASSTLTALQETQYF.

V gene TRBV5-1 combines with J gene TRBJ2-1; 7 bases fit TRBD1. Germline loops: CDR1 SGHRS, CDR2 YFSETQ. The CDR3 is 16 amino acids. Trimming took 4 bases from V and 6 from J; bases not matched to a gene: 13. In nucleotides, the CDR3 is TGCGCCAGCAGCACGACAGGGAGTAAGGGTTTCAATGAGCAGTTCTTC. Amino acids: CASSTTGSKGFNEQFF.

The chain couples TRBV18 to TRBJ1-4; TRBD1 matches 9 bases. The ends lost 3 bases at V and 2 bases at J; junction bases unmatched: 7. The CDR3 covers 17 residues. Germline V gene sequence: CDR1 KGHSH, CDR2 LQKENI. CDR3 DNA sequence: TGTGCCAGCTCACCTATGGGACAGGGATCCACTAATGAAAAACTGTTTTTT. It encodes CASSPMGQGSTNEKLFF.